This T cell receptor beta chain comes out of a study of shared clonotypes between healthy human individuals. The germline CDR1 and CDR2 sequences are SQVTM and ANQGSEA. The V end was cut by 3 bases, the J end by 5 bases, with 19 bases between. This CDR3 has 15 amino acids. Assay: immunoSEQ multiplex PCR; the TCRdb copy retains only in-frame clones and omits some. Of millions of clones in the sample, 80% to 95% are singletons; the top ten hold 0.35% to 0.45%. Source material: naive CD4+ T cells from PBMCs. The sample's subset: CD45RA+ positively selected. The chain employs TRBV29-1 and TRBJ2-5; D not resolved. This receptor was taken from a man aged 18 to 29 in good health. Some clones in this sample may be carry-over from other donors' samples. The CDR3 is CSVDSDMRPGETQYF. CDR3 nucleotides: TGCAGCGTTGATTCTGACATGCGACCGGGCGAGACCCAGTACTTC.